The 25 T cell receptor beta chains in this list originate from one sample, sequenced in a study of shared clonotypes between healthy human individuals. Naive CD8 cells were CD45RO-negative, positively selected for CCR7, excluding terminally differentiated effector memory CD45RA+ cells. The repertoire was sequenced with immunoSEQ multiplex PCR; TCRdb's copy has only in-frame clones and lacks some. The sample yields about 2 million clones, just under 95% seen once. The specimen was naive CD8+ T cells sorted from blood. The receptors were sampled from a man younger than 35 in good health.

The CDR3 here is CSVVFREHNEQFF. CDR3 sequence (DNA): TGCAGCGTTGTCTTCCGGGAGCACAATGAGCAGTTCTTC. The V call is TRBV29-1, the J call TRBJ2-1; D is perhaps TRBD2 (6 bases). The germline V gene encodes CDR1 SQVTM and CDR2 ANQGSEA. The CDR3 loop spans 13 amino acids. V was trimmed by 4 bases and J by 5 bases, leaving 12 bases between them.

The V call is TRBV7-2, the J call TRBJ2-3; D perhaps matches TRBD1 (6 bases). CDR1 is SGHTA and CDR2 is FQGNSA in the germline V gene. V was trimmed by 1 base and J by 2 bases, leaving 19 bases between them. The CDR3 has 18 residues. The CDR3 bases are TGTGCCAGCAGCTTAGAAGAATCCGGGACACCCTACACAGATACGCAGTATTTT. Translated, it gives CASSLEESGTPYTDTQYF.

This CDR3 is CASSGRGTDTQYF. CDR3 nucleotide sequence: TGTGCCAGCAGCGGTCGGGGGACAGATACGCAGTATTTT. V usage is TRBV9 and J usage is TRBJ2-3; a possible D gene is TRBD2 (6 bases). The germline V and J ends were trimmed by 3 bases and 3 bases, with 8 bases remaining between them. Per germline, CDR1 SGDLS and CDR2 YYNGEE. The CDR3 consists of 13 residues. The variable domain in full, with the rest retrieved from reference TRBV9 and TRBJ2-3, is DSGVTQTPKHLITATGQRVTLRCSPRSGDLSVYWYQQSLDQGLQFLIQYYNGEERAKGNILERFSAQQFPDLHSELNLSSLELGDSALYFCASSGRGTDTQYFGPGTRLTVL.

The chain combines TRBV2 with TRBJ2-2, with 8 positions matching TRBD2. The germline CDR1 and CDR2 sequences are SNHLY and FYNNEI. There are 14 residues in the CDR3. V dropped 7 bases and J dropped 3; count of bases not matched to a gene: 4. As DNA, the CDR3 is TGTGCCAGCACGAGCGGGGGATACACCGGGGAGCTGTTTTTT. Protein: CASTSGGYTGELFF.

The sample holds one count of this clone. The chain recombines TRBV7-6 with TRBJ2-7; TRBD1 might be the D (6 bases). V was trimmed by 5 bases and J by 6 bases, leaving 14 bases between them. Germline V lookup: CDR1 SGHVS, CDR2 FNYEAQ. The length of the CDR3 is 13 residues. The CDR3 here is CASSQIGGGEQYF. CDR3 nucleotides: TGTGCCAGCAGCCAGATAGGGGGTGGCGAGCAGTACTTC.

The genes are TRBV29-1 and TRBJ2-7; D is unresolved. Trimming cost V 6 bases and J 3 bases, with 15 bases left between them. The CDR3 length is 13 residues. Germline V gives CDR1 SQVTM, CDR2 ANQGSEA. This CDR3 is CSVTGPKDYEQYF. The CDR3, as DNA: TGCAGCGTGACCGGGCCTAAGGACTACGAGCAGTACTTC.

The chain recombines TRBV9 with TRBJ2-1; D is undetermined. The CDR3 covers 12 residues. Trimming pared 0 bases from V and 6 bases from J, leaving 4 bases between. Germline-derived CDR1 and CDR2 are SGDLS and YYNGEE. In DNA, the CDR3 is TGTGCCAGCAGCGTAGCCCCCAATGAGCAGTTCTTC. Translation: CASSVAPNEQFF.

This clone was counted once. This chain connects TRBV7-9 to TRBJ2-7; possibly TRBD1 for D (5 bases). CDR1 is SEHNR, CDR2 FQNEAQ, per germline (reference sequence). The V and J ends lost 5 bases and 2 bases respectively, with 16 bases between them. This CDR3 comprises 15 residues. CDR3 in amino acids: CASSLVDTPTYEQYF. CDR3 bases: TGTGCCAGCAGCCTAGTGGACACCCCGACCTACGAGCAGTACTTC.

J is TRBJ2-7 and V is TRBV18; D ambiguous. This CDR3 has 14 residues. Germline values: CDR1 KGHSH, CDR2 LQKENI. V lost 4 bases, J lost 0 bases, and 10 bases lay in between. CDR3 residues: CASSLRVDSYEQYF. In DNA, the CDR3 is TGTGCCAGCTCACTAAGGGTCGACTCCTACGAGCAGTACTTC.

The chain combines TRBV9 with TRBJ2-7; TRBD2 agrees at 10 bases. CDR1 SGDLS and CDR2 YYNGEE come from the germline V gene. J lost 6 bases, V lost 0 bases, and 6 bases had no gene match. The CDR3 has 15 residues. CDR3 region: CASSVEGLASGEQYF. In DNA form, the CDR3 reads TGTGCCAGCAGCGTAGAGGGACTAGCGTCCGGCGAGCAGTACTTC.

This clone was observed once. The chain is built from TRBV10-2 and TRBJ2-5; 13 bases match TRBD2. With V trimmed by 11 bases and J by 4 bases, 4 bases remained unmatched. Germline CDR1 WSHSY, CDR2 SAAADI. The CDR3 is 13 amino acids. DNA of the CDR3: TGCGCCGTCGGGACTAGCGGGGTAGAGACCCAGTACTTC. Protein product: CAVGTSGVETQYF.

This chain links TRBV1 with TRBJ2-2; the DNA was not compared with TRBD2, the D call given in the table. TRBV1 is tagged as a pseudogene. The CDR3 is made up of 22 amino acids. CDR3 sequence: CTSSQVLRERLAGGTATGELFF. CDR3 sequence (DNA): TGCACCAGCAGCCAAGTATTGAGAGAGAGACTAGCGGGAGGGACGGCCACCGGGGAGCTGTTTTTT.

This chain uses TRBV29-1 with TRBJ2-7, with TRBD2 identical over 7 bases. CDR3 size: 13 residues. Trimming removed 5 bases from V and 4 bases from J; junction bases left unmatched: 8. Germline V lookup: CDR1 SQVTM, CDR2 ANQGSEA. The CDR3 nucleotides are TGCAGCGTTTTCGGCGGGAGTACGTACGAGCAGTACTTC. Amino acid sequence: CSVFGGSTYEQYF.

This chain links TRBV19 with TRBJ1-2; tentative D call: TRBD1 (6 bases). The V and J ends lost 3 bases and 7 bases respectively, with 18 bases between them. This CDR3 comprises 15 residues. Germline CDR1 is LNHDA and CDR2 is SQIVND (reference sequence). The CDR3 reads CASSISGQPSGGYTF. In DNA form, the CDR3 reads TGTGCCAGTAGTATCTCGGGACAACCCAGCGGTGGCTACACCTTC.

This chain joins TRBV27 and TRBJ2-1; D is tentatively TRBD1 or TRBD2 (5 bases each). The CDR3 loop spans 15 amino acids. The V gene lost 2 bases and the J gene lost 2 bases, with 10 bases spanning the gap. The germline V gene has CDR1 MNHEY and CDR2 SMNVEV (reference sequence). CDR3 DNA sequence: TGTGCCAGCAGTTTACGGGGCGGAACCTACAATGAGCAGTTCTTC. Its translation: CASSLRGGTYNEQFF.

The chain has TRBV14 and TRBJ2-7; weak D call: TRBD2 (6 bases). V lost 2 bases, J lost 5 bases, and 13 bases lay in between. This CDR3 region has 14 residues. Germline CDR1 SGHDN, CDR2 FVKESK. The CDR3 protein is CASSQPGVLHEQYF. In DNA form, the CDR3 reads TGTGCCAGCAGCCAACCGGGAGTTTTACACGAGCAGTACTTC. Filled out from reference TRBV14 and TRBJ2-7, the complete variable domain reads EAGVTQFPSHSVIEKGQTVTLRCDPISGHDNLYWYRRVMGKEIKFLLHFVKESKQDESGMPNNRFLAERTGGTYSTLKVQPAELEDSGVYFCASSQPGVLHEQYFGPGTRLTVT.

Concerning this clone itself: Other DNA variants within this sample encode the same CDR3. V usage is TRBV18 and J usage is TRBJ2-7, with D perhaps matching TRBD1 (6 bases). The ends were cut back, 3 bases at V and 0 bases at J, with 9 bases in the middle. CDR1 KGHSH and CDR2 LQKENI come from the germline V gene. This CDR3 spans 14 amino acids. As DNA, the CDR3 is TGTGCCAGCTCACCGGGGGCGAGCTCCTACGAGCAGTACTTC. Translated: CASSPGASSYEQYF. The full variable domain, completed using reference TRBV18 and TRBJ2-7, is NAGVMQNPRHLVRRRGQEARLRCSPMKGHSHVYWYRQLPEEGLKFMVYLQKENIIDESGMPKERFSAEFPKEGPSILRIQQVVRGDSAAYFCASSPGASSYEQYFGPGTRLTVT.

This clone is a singleton in its sample. The chain employs TRBV7-9 and TRBJ2-1; D gene unclear. CDR3 length: 14 amino acids. Trimming pared 5 bases from V and 7 bases from J, leaving 15 bases between. CDR1 and CDR2 (germline): SEHNR, FQNEAQ (reference sequence). DNA of the CDR3: TGTGCCAGCAGCCCAACCGCCGGTGGGAATGAGCAGTTCTTC. Translating it yields CASSPTAGGNEQFF.

The J gene is TRBJ2-1, the V gene TRBV7-8; TRBD2 agrees at 11 bases. CDR1 is SGHVS and CDR2 is FQNEAQ in the germline V gene. V dropped 3 bases and J dropped 9; count of bases not matched to a gene: 7. There are 15 residues in the CDR3. CDR3 region: CASSFLSGGASEQFF. CDR3 bases: TGTGCCAGCAGCTTTCTTAGCGGGGGGGCCAGTGAGCAGTTCTTC.

V and J are TRBV11-3 and TRBJ1-1; no clear D. The germline V gene encodes CDR1 SGHNT and CDR2 YENEEA. The CDR3 consists of 15 residues. Trimming left V 5 bases short and J 0 bases short, with 13 bases between. CDR3 in amino acids: CASSPGGGMNTEAFF. In DNA form, the CDR3 reads TGTGCCAGCAGCCCCGGTGGAGGTATGAACACTGAAGCTTTCTTT.

The chain uses TRBV7-2 and TRBJ2-7; D possibly uses TRBD1 or TRBD2 (6 bases each). V shed 5 bases and J shed 3 bases, with 17 bases lying between them. This CDR3 spans 15 amino acids. Germline assignment: CDR1 SGHTA and CDR2 FQGNSA. The chain's CDR3 is CASSPGGGNFYEQYF. The CDR3 DNA follows: TGTGCCAGCAGCCCCGGAGGGGGAAATTTCTACGAGCAGTACTTC.

The V call is TRBV30, the J call TRBJ2-3; D is uncertain. The CDR3 extends over 13 amino acids. V lost 5 bases, J lost 3 bases, and 12 bases lay in between. Germline CDR1 is GTSNPN and CDR2 is SVGIG (reference sequence). The DNA of the CDR3 is TGTGCCTGGGACATAGGGCAAACAGATACGCAGTATTTT. This codes for CAWDIGQTDTQYF.

This chain links TRBV9 with TRBJ1-1; no clear D gene. CDR1 SGDLS and CDR2 YYNGEE come from the germline V gene. The CDR3 has 14 residues. The germline V and J ends were trimmed by 4 bases and 3 bases, with 13 bases remaining between them. CDR3: CASSFSPGDTEAFF. CDR3 nucleotide sequence: TGTGCCAGCAGCTTCTCCCCCGGGGACACTGAAGCTTTCTTT.

The chain couples TRBV4-1 to TRBJ2-7; possibly TRBD1 or TRBD2 for D (6 bases each). The CDR3 totals 15 residues. Trimming took off 0 bases at V and 4 bases at J, with 13 bases between the two ends. CDR1 and CDR2 (germline): MGHRA, YSYEKL. CDR3 protein: CASSQEEGGLYEQYF. CDR3 sequence (DNA): TGCGCCAGCAGCCAAGAAGAAGGGGGGCTGTACGAGCAGTACTTC.

This CDR3 reads CAPGTGRTLNTGELFF. The CDR3 DNA reads TGTGCTCCCGGGACAGGGAGGACCCTGAACACCGGGGAGCTGTTTTTT. The chain is built from TRBV9 and TRBJ2-2; 9 positions agree with TRBD1. The CDR3 has 16 residues. The V gene's germline CDR1 is SGDLS and CDR2 YYNGEE.